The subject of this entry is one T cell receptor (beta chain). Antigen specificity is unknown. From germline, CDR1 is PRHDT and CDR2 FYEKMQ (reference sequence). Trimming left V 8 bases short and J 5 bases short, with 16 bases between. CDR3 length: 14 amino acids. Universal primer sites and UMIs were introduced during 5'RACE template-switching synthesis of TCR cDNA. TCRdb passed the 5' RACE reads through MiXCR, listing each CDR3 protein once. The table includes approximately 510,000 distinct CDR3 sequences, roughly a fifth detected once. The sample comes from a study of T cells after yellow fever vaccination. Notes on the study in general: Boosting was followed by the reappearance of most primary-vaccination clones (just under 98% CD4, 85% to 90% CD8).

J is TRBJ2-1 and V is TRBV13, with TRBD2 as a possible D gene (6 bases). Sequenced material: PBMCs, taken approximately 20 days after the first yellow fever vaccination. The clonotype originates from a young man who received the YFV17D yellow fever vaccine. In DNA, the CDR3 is TGTGCCAGCCTTGCCGTGGGGGGAAACAATGAGCAGTTCTTC. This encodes CASLAVGGNNEQFF.